Detailed here is one T cell receptor (beta chain). Libraries were prepared by immunoSEQ multiplex PCR; TCRdb keeps only in-frame clonotypes and omits some of them. There are some 2,100,000 clones in the sample; approximately 95% occur only once, and approximately 0.13% lies in the top ten. The V end lost 0 bases, the J end lost 5 bases, and 9 bases lay between the germline ends. Per germline, CDR1 SGHKS and CDR2 YYEKEE (reference sequence). This CDR3 has 14 residues. These data are taken from a study of shared clonotypes between healthy human individuals. Sequencing was carried out using naive CD4+ T cells sorted from blood. Subset of the sample: CD45RA+ positively selected. The TCR sequence derives from a man aged 18 to 29 in good health. The rearrangement uses TRBV5-5 and TRBJ1-5; no definite D call. The CDR3 is CASSLVTTDQPQHF. CDR3 sequence (DNA): TGTGCCAGCAGCTTGGTAACAACTGATCAGCCCCAGCATTTT.